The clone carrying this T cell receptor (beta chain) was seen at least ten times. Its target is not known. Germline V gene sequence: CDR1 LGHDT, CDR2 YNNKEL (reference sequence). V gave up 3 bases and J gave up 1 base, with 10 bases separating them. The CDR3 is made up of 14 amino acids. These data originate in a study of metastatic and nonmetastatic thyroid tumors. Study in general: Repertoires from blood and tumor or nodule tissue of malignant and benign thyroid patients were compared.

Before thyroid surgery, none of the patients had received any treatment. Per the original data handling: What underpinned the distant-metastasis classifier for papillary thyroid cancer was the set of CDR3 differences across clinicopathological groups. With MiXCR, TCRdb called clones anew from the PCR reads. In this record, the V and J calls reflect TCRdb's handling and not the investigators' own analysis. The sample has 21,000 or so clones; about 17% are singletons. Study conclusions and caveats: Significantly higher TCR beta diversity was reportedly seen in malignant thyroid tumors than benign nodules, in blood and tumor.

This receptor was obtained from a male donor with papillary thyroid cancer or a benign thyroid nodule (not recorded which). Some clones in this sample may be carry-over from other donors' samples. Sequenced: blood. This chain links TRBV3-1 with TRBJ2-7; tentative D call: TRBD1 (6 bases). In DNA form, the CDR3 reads TGTGCCAGCAGCCATGGGACAACTTCCTACGAGCAGTACTTC. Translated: CASSHGTTSYEQYF.